This passage covers 13 T cell receptor beta chains from one sample sequenced in a study of blood T cell repertoires in COVID-19. TCRdb's copy holds only in-frame clones and misses some; the assay was immunoSEQ multiplex PCR. The sample lists hundreds of thousands of clones; 90% were seen once. Sequenced sample: PBMCs or T cells enriched from blood (not recorded which). The origin of the receptors is a man aged 55 to 70 who had recovered from COVID-19.

There are a few counts of this clone. The chain couples TRBV9 to TRBJ2-1, with TRBD2 identical over 14 bases. The CDR3 runs to 19 residues. Germline V gene data show CDR1 as SGDLS and CDR2 as YYNGEE. V gave up 4 bases and J gave up 2 bases; unmatched junction bases: 11. The CDR3 DNA reads TGTGCCAGCAGCATCACGTTGACTAGCGGGGGGGCCGCCTACAATGAGCAGTTCTTC. This codes for CASSITLTSGGAAYNEQFF.

About this clone itself: Within the sample, other DNA sequences also encode this same CDR3. The chain joins TRBV27 to TRBJ1-2; maybe TRBD1 (5 bases). V lost 5 bases and J lost 4, with 14 bases in between. The CDR3 contains 14 residues. Germline V gives CDR1 MNHEY, CDR2 SMNVEV (reference sequence). CDR3 in DNA: TGTGCCAGCAGTCTCTCTGCTAGGGGCTATGGCTACACCTTC. It specifies CASSLSARGYGYTF.

The chain uses TRBV7-9 and TRBJ1-2; 9 bases agree with TRBD1. Germline-derived CDR1 and CDR2 are SEHNR and FQNEAQ (reference sequence). J lost 4 bases, V lost 5 bases, and 5 bases had no gene match. CDR3 length: 14 residues. The CDR3 region is CASSAQGAAYGYTF. The CDR3 DNA sequence: TGTGCCAGCAGCGCACAGGGGGCTGCCTATGGCTACACCTTC. Full variable domain (remainder filled in from reference TRBV7-9 and TRBJ1-2): DTGVSQNPRHKITKRGQNVTFRCDPISEHNRLYWYRQTLGQGPEFLTYFQNEAQLEKSRLLSDRFSAERPKGSFSTLEIQRTEQGDSAMYLCASSAQGAAYGYTFGSGTRLTVV.

This chain joins TRBV14 and TRBJ1-2; D is unclear. Germline assignment: CDR1 SGHDN and CDR2 FVKESK. V lost 3 bases and J lost 8, with 13 bases in between. The CDR3 totals 13 residues. The CDR3 reads CASSHRLAGGYTF. The CDR3 DNA follows: TGTGCCAGCAGCCACCGACTTGCTGGGGGCTACACCTTC.

The V call is TRBV11-3, the J call TRBJ2-7; 7 positions agree with TRBD1. This CDR3 spans 13 amino acids. J gave up 1 base and V 5 bases, and 2 bases lay outside the gene matches. Germline V lookup: CDR1 SGHNT, CDR2 YENEEA. CDR3: CASSMGQSYEQYF. CDR3 DNA: TGTGCCAGCAGCATGGGACAGTCCTACGAGCAGTACTTC.

V and J are TRBV6-5 and TRBJ1-5, with D possibly matching TRBD1 (5 bases). Looked up from germline, CDR1 is MNHEY and CDR2 is SVGAGI. Between the trimmed V and J ends, which lost 4 bases and 0 bases, there was a span of 10 bases. The CDR3 is 15 residues long. The CDR3 protein is CASSLQAFSNQPQHF. As DNA, the CDR3 is TGTGCCAGCAGTTTACAGGCTTTTAGCAATCAGCCCCAGCATTTT.

The rearrangement links TRBV11-2 to TRBJ2-7; 7 bases agree with TRBD1. Germline lookup yields CDR1 SGHAT and CDR2 FQNNGV. The V segment lost 1 base and the J segment 3 bases; nucleotides outside the gene matches: 9. CDR3 length: 16 amino acids. CDR3 in amino acids: CASSLGRDSFFYEQYF. The CDR3 bases are TGTGCCAGCAGCTTAGGCCGGGACAGTTTTTTCTACGAGCAGTACTTC.

The genes are TRBV7-2 and TRBJ2-5, with 13 bases lining up with TRBD2. Losses at the gene ends were 3 bases for V and 13 bases for J; bases not matched to a gene: 8. The germline V gene encodes CDR1 SGHTA and CDR2 FQGNSA. CDR3 length equals 14 residues. Here the CDR3 DNA reads TGTGCCAGCAGCTTGGTGACTAGCGGGGGGAATACGTACTTC. It yields the protein CASSLVTSGGNTYF.

This clone was seen only once. CDR3 protein: CASSVGGTSGSHAKGTDTQYF. The CDR3 region has the DNA TGTGCCAGCAGCGTAGGGGGGACTAGCGGGAGCCATGCTAAGGGAACAGATACGCAGTATTTT. The chain employs TRBV9 and TRBJ2-3; 14 bases align to TRBD2. The V gene's germline CDR1 is SGDLS and CDR2 YYNGEE. The CDR3 runs to 21 residues. V lost 0 bases to trimming and J lost 3 bases; unmatched junction nucleotides: 15. Drawing the rest from reference TRBV9 and TRBJ2-3, the complete variable domain is DSGVTQTPKHLITATGQRVTLRCSPRSGDLSVYWYQQSLDQGLQFLIQYYNGEERAKGNILERFSAQQFPDLHSELNLSSLELGDSALYFCASSVGGTSGSHAKGTDTQYFGPGTRLTVL.

The rearrangement uses TRBV19 and TRBJ1-5, with D possibly matching TRBD1 (6 bases). Germline loops: CDR1 LNHDA, CDR2 SQIVND (reference sequence). The CDR3 runs to 13 residues. Deletions cut 9 bases from V and 0 bases from J, with 9 bases between. The CDR3 nucleotides are TGTGCCAGCGGGACACATAGCAATCAGCCCCAGCATTTT. Protein: CASGTHSNQPQHF.

Here the CDR3 reads CASSFTGGSADTQYF. The CDR3 region has the DNA TGTGCCAGCAGCTTTACAGGGGGCAGCGCAGATACGCAGTATTTT. The chain couples TRBV7-6 to TRBJ2-3; 9 bases fit TRBD1. Germline loops: CDR1 SGHVS, CDR2 FNYEAQ. The CDR3 length is 15 residues. V trimming: 3 bases; J trimming: 4 bases; junction bases outside the gene matches: 5.

The chain recombines TRBV19 with TRBJ2-2, with 7 bases identical to TRBD2. CDR1 LNHDA and CDR2 SQIVND come from the germline V gene (reference sequence). The CDR3 has 14 amino acids. The V segment lost 1 base and the J segment 7 bases; nucleotides outside the gene matches: 3. CDR3 nucleotides: TGTGCCAGTAGTATAGCCGGGGGGTTCGGGGAGCTGTTTTTT. Amino acid sequence: CASSIAGGFGELFF.

This chain connects TRBV3-1 (or the pseudogene TRBV3-2) to TRBJ1-1; D gene unclear. V gave up 7 bases and J gave up 4 bases, with 16 bases separating them. The CDR3 runs to 14 residues. Germline CDR1 and CDR2: LGHDT and YNNKEL (reference sequence). CDR3 nucleotides: TGTGCCAGCACAGACGTTCCGGAGGGCACTGAAGCTTTCTTT. Amino acids: CASTDVPEGTEAFF.